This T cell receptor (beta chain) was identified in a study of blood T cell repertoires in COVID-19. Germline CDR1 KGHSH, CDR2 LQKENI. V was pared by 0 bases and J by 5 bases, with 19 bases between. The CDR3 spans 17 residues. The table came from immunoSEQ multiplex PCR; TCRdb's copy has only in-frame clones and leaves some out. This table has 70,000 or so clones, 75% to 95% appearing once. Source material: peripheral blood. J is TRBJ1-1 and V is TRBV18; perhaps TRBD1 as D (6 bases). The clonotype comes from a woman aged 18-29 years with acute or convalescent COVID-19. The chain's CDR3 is CASSPPGRGRTETEAFF. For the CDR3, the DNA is TGTGCCAGCTCACCACCTGGGAGGGGGAGGACGGAGACTGAAGCTTTCTTT.